This is a list of T cell receptor beta chains from one sample in a study of Tregs in tolerant kidney transplant recipients. The protocol was immunoSEQ multiplex PCR, while the TCRdb copy is restricted to in-frame clones and leaves out a portion. The sample holds 90,000 or so clones, roughly 92% seen once. The material sequenced was CD8+ T cells from blood. These receptors were obtained from a human donor in good health. The CDR3 runs from the conserved cysteine through the conserved F or W. D genes are given only for firm matches. Clone size is given for some rows only: seen once, a few or many times, or a class if the clone is expanded.

cdr3_length,clone_size,d_call,v_call,j_call,cdr3_nt,cdr3_aa
13,NA,TRBD2,TRBV19,TRBJ2-3,TGTGCCAGTAGTTCACTAGCGATAGATACGCAGTATTTT,CASSSLAIDTQYF
11,NA,NA,TRBV30,TRBJ2-7,TGTGCCTGGAGCGCTTCATACGAGCAGTACTTC,CAWSASYEQYF
12,NA,NA,TRBV7-6,TRBJ2-7,TGTGCCAGCAGCTTAGGAGGGGACGAGCAGTACTTC,CASSLGGDEQYF
15,NA,NA,TRBV4-1,TRBJ1-1,TGCGCCAGCAGCCAATCAGGACCTCTCAACACTGAAGCTTTCTTT,CASSQSGPLNTEAFF
10,NA,NA,TRBV2,TRBJ1-1,TGTGCCAGCAAGTTGGTTGAAGCTTTCTTT,CASKLVEAFF
11,NA,NA,TRBV5-4,TRBJ1-1,TGTGCCAGCAGGATACGAGACGAAGCTTTCTTT,CASRIRDEAFF
17,NA,NA,TRBV10-3,TRBJ2-7,TGTGCCATCAGTGAGGGAACCGGGACCAAGGGTCCCTACGAGCAGTACTTC,CAISEGTGTKGPYEQYF
12,NA,NA,TRBV11-2,TRBJ1-1,TGTGCCAGCAGGAAAAGGGGGACTGAAGCTTTCTTT,CASRKRGTEAFF
11,few,NA,TRBV30,TRBJ1-1,TGTGCCTGGAGTCTAAACACTGAAGCTTTCTTT,CAWSLNTEAFF
19,NA,NA,TRBV5-1,TRBJ2-1,TGCGCCAGCAGCTTAAAGTCAGCGGGTAGGGTGGTATCGTACAATGAGCAGTTCTTC,CASSLKSAGRVVSYNEQFF
16,once,NA,TRBV7-9,TRBJ2-1,TGTGCCAGCAGCTCAGTAGCGGCAAGCTCCTACAATGAGCAGTTCTTC,CASSSVAASSYNEQFF
13,NA,NA,TRBV6-1,TRBJ2-7,TGTGCCAGCAGTCAATGGACGAGGCAGGAGCAGTACTTC,CASSQWTRQEQYF
14,NA,NA,TRBV5-6,TRBJ2-7,TGTGCCAGCAGCTTTGTGGACTGGCCCTACGAGCAGTACTTC,CASSFVDWPYEQYF
13,NA,NA,TRBV29-1,TRBJ2-1,TGCAGCGTTGAGGGGGACCGGTACAATGAGCAGTTCTTC,CSVEGDRYNEQFF
11,NA,NA,TRBV7-9,TRBJ2-1,TGTGCCAGCAGACGGGACTCTGAGCAGTTCTTC,CASRRDSEQFF
13,NA,NA,TRBV25-1,TRBJ1-1,TGTGCCAGCAGTGAATGGGGCGGGGGTGAAGCTTTCTTT,CASSEWGGGEAFF
15,many,TRBD2,TRBV6-4,TRBJ2-1,TGTGCCAGCAGTGACTCTAGCGGGGGGGCCAATGAGCAGTTCTTC,CASSDSSGGANEQFF
14,NA,NA,TRBV13,TRBJ2-3,TGTGCCAGCAGCTTAGGACAGGCCACAGATACGCAGTATTTT,CASSLGQATDTQYF
13,NA,NA,TRBV15,TRBJ2-3,TGTGCCACCAGCAGAGTAAAAACAGATACGCAGTATTTT,CATSRVKTDTQYF
13,NA,NA,TRBV7-2,TRBJ2-7,TGTGCCAGCAGCTTAGGGATCTACTACGAGCAGTACTTC,CASSLGIYYEQYF
15,NA,TRBD1,TRBV5-8,TRBJ2-5,TGTGCCAGCAGCCAGGAGAGGGGGCTGAAAGAGACCCAGTACTTC,CASSQERGLKETQYF
13,NA,NA,TRBV10-3,TRBJ1-3,TGTGCCATCACCCCGGGATCCGGAAACACCATATATTTT,CAITPGSGNTIYF